This T cell receptor (beta chain) was found in a study of blood T cells in healthy people across ages. The CDR3 is 12 residues long. V dropped 7 bases and J dropped 6; count of bases not matched to a gene: 7. CDR1 SQVTM and CDR2 ANQGSEA come from the germline V gene. This clonotype was observed at least ten times. Through a sample-barcoded 5' primer and a J-beta primer mix, a second PCR was run for roughly 6 to 11 cycles. TCRdb re-called the 5' RACE reads through MiXCR, storing one row per CDR3 protein. The data contain some 890,000 distinct CDR3 sequences, 25% to 30% of them singletons. These records were also assigned to another study, of T cells of mothers and their children.

Sequenced sample: blood. The chain recombines TRBV29-1 with TRBJ2-7; 9 bases line up with TRBD1. The source is a woman in her forties in good health. The CDR3 sequence: CSARDRAFEQYF. The CDR3 DNA is TGCAGCGCCCGGGACAGGGCCTTCGAGCAGTACTTC.